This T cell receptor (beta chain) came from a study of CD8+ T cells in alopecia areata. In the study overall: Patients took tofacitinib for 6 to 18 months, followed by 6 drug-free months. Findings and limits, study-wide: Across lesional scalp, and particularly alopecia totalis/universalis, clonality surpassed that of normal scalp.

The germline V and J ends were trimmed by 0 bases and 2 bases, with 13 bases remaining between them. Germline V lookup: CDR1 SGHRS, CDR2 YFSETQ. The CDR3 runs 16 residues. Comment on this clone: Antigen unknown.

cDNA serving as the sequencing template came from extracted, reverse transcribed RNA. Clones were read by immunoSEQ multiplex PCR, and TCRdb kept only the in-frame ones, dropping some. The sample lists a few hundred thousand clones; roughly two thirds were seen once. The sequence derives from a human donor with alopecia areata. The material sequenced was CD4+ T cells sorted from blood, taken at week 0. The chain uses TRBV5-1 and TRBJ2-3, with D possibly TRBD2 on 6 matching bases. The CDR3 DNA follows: TGCGCCAGCAGCTTGGCTCCAACGGGAGTCACAGATACGCAGTATTTT. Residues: CASSLAPTGVTDTQYF.